This T cell receptor beta chain appears in the sequencing data of a study of blood T cell repertoires in COVID-19. This CDR3 has 15 residues. V lost 1 base and J lost 3; bases outside the gene matches: 3. The germline gives CDR1 LGHDT, CDR2 YNNKEL (reference sequence). Per the original methods: Amplification of reference gene primers provided the estimated nucleated cell counts. The protocol was immunoSEQ multiplex PCR, while the TCRdb copy is restricted to in-frame clones and leaves out a portion. V and J calls and clone size are as listed in that table; D and trimming were resolved from the DNA. The repertoire consists of more than 300,000 clones, with approximately 90% occurring once and the leading ten covering 0.9% to 1.5%. Those enrolled, adults aged roughly 18 to 95 years, came from under 25 US areas.

The sequence was collected from a woman younger than 35 who had recovered from COVID-19. The sequenced sample consisted of PBMCs or T cells enriched from blood (not recorded which). The chain has TRBV3-1 (or the pseudogene TRBV3-2) and TRBJ1-5; 7 positions match TRBD1. CDR3 DNA: TGTGCCAGCAGCCAAGTTACAGGGGTCAATCAGCCCCAGCATTTT. As protein: CASSQVTGVNQPQHF.